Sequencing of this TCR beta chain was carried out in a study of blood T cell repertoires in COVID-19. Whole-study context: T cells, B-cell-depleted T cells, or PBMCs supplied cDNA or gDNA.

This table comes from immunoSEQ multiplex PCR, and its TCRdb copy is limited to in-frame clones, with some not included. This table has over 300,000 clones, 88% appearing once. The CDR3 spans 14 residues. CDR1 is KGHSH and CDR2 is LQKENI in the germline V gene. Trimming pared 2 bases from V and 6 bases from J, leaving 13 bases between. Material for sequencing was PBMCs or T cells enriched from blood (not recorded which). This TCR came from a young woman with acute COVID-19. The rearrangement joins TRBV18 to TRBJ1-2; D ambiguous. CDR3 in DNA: TGTGCCAGCTCACCAAATAGAGCGGCGGATGGCTACACCTTC. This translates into CASSPNRAADGYTF. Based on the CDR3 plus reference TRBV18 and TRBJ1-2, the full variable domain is NAGVMQNPRHLVRRRGQEARLRCSPMKGHSHVYWYRQLPEEGLKFMVYLQKENIIDESGMPKERFSAEFPKEGPSILRIQQVVRGDSAAYFCASSPNRAADGYTFGSGTRLTVV.